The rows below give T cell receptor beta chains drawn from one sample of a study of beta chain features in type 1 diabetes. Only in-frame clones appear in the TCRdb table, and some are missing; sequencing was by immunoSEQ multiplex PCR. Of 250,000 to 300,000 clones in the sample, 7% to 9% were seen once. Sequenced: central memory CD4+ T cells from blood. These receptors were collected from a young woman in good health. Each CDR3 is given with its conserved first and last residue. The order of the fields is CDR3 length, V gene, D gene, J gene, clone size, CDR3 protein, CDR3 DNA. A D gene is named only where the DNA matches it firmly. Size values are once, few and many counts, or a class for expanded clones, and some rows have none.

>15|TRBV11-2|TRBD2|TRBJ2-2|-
CASSSSGGGTGELFF
TGTGCCAGCAGCTCGAGCGGGGGAGGCACCGGGGAGCTGTTTTTT
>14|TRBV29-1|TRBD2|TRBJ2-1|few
CSARGLAGDNEQFF
TGCAGCGCCCGCGGGCTAGCGGGAGACAATGAGCAGTTCTTC
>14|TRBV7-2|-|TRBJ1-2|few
CASYQDGTGYGYTF
TGTGCCAGCTACCAAGACGGAACCGGCTATGGCTACACCTTC
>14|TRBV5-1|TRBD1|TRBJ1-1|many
CASSVGQGSTEAFF
TGCGCCAGCAGCGTGGGACAGGGCTCCACTGAAGCTTTCTTT
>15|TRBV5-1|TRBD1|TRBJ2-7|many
CASSPRQGPTREQYF
TGCGCCAGCAGCCCAAGACAGGGCCCTACTCGGGAGCAGTACTTC
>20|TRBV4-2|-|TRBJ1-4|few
CASKRYGVTDVSATNEKLFF
TGTGCCAGCAAAAGATACGGGGTAACAGATGTGTCTGCAACTAATGAAAAACTGTTTTTT
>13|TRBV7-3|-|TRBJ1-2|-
CASSPGPGVGYTF
TGTGCCAGCAGCCCAGGGCCGGGCGTTGGCTACACCTTC
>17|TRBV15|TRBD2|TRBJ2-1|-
CATSREAGLSSYNEQFF
TGTGCCACCAGCAGAGAAGCGGGATTGAGCTCCTACAATGAGCAGTTCTTC
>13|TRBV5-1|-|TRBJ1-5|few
CASSLTADQPQHF
TGCGCCAGCAGCTTGACAGCAGATCAGCCCCAGCATTTT
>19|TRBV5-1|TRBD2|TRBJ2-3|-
CASSSTSTSLAGGQDTQYF
TGCGCCAGCAGCTCGACCTCCACCTCACTAGCGGGGGGGCAGGATACGCAGTATTTT
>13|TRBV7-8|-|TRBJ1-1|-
CASSFLGGTEAFF
TGTGCCAGCAGCTTTTTAGGCGGGACTGAAGCTTTCTTT
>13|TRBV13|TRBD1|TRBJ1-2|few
CASSSGQGAGYTF
TGTGCCAGCAGCTCTGGACAGGGTGCTGGCTACACCTTC
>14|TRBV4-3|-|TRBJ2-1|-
CASSLGKGYNEQFF
TGCGCCAGCAGCCTAGGCAAGGGCTACAATGAGCAGTTCTTC
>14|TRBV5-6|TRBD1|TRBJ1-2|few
CASSFRQGSYGYTF
TGTGCCAGCAGCTTCCGACAGGGAAGCTATGGCTACACCTTC
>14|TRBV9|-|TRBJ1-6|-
CASSVGSVDSPLHF
TGTGCCAGCAGCGTAGGAAGCGTCGATTCACCCCTCCACTTT
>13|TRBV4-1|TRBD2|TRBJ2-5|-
CASSRLAGETQYF
TGCGCCAGCAGCCGACTAGCGGGGGAGACCCAGTACTTC
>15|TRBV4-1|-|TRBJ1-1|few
CASSQAQWENTEAFF
TGCGCCAGCAGCCAAGCCCAATGGGAGAACACTGAAGCTTTCTTT
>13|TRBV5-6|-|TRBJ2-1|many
CASSPRFRNEQFF
TGTGCCAGCAGTCCCCGTTTTCGTAATGAGCAGTTCTTC
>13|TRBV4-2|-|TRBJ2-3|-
CASSQDQGDTQYF
TGTGCCAGCAGCCAAGATCAAGGAGATACGCAGTATTTT
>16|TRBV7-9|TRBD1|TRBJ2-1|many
CASSFRPGQGDNEQFF
TGTGCCAGCAGCTTCAGACCGGGACAGGGAGACAATGAGCAGTTCTTC
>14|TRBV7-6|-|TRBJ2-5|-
CASSAQGGRETQYF
TGTGCCAGCAGCGCGCAGGGGGGCAGGGAGACCCAGTACTTC
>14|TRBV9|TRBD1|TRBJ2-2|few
CASSDTGDAGELFF
TGTGCCAGCAGCGATACAGGGGATGCCGGGGAGCTGTTTTTT
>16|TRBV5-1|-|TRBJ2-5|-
CASRLGIGGTTETQYF
TGCGCCAGCAGGTTAGGGATCGGAGGGACAACGGAGACCCAGTACTTC
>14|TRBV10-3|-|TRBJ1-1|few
CAITTDPGGTEAFF
TGTGCCATCACTACAGACCCGGGCGGCACTGAAGCTTTCTTT
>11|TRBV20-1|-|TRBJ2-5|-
CSAAEQETQYF
TGCAGTGCTGCGGAACAAGAGACCCAGTACTTC
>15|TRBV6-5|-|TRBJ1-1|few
CASRPSRVMNTEAFF
TGTGCCAGCAGACCTTCTCGGGTGATGAACACTGAAGCTTTCTTT
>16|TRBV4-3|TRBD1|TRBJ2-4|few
CASSHQWTGGENIQYF
TGCGCCAGCAGCCATCAATGGACAGGGGGCGAAAACATTCAGTACTTC
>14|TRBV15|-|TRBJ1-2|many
CATSRGAGAGGYTF
TGTGCCACCAGCAGAGGAGCAGGGGCGGGAGGCTACACCTTC
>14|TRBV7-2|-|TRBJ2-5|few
CASSLDLGVETQYF
TGTGCCAGCAGCTTAGATCTCGGTGTGGAGACCCAGTACTTC
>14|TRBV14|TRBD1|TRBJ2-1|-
CASSGRQGGNEQFF
TGTGCCAGCAGCGGTCGACAGGGTGGGAATGAGCAGTTCTTC
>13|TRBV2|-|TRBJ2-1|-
CASSELRYNEQFF
TGTGCCAGCAGTGAACTCAGATACAATGAGCAGTTCTTC
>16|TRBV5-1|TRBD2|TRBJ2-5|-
CASSSTSGRRLETQYF
TGCGCCAGCAGCTCGACTAGCGGGAGACGGTTAGAGACCCAGTACTTC
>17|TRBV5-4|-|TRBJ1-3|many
CASSLGPTISAGNTIYF
TGTGCCAGCAGCTTGGGACCGACAATATCTGCTGGAAACACCATATATTTT
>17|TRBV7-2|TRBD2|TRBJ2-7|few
CASSFKTAGVYSYEQYF
TGTGCCAGCAGCTTCAAGACAGCGGGAGTGTACTCCTACGAGCAGTACTTC
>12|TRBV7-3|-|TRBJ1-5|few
CASSLVNQPQHF
TGTGCCAGCAGCTTAGTCAATCAGCCCCAGCATTTT
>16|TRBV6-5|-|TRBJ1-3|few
CASSYSEGWARNTIYF
TGTGCCAGCAGTTACTCCGAGGGATGGGCTAGAAACACCATATATTTT
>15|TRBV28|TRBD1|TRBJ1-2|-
CASNPTGRRNYGYTF
TGTGCCAGCAATCCGACAGGGCGCCGGAACTATGGCTACACCTTC
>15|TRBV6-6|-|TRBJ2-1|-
CASSYSVGAYNEQFF
TGTGCCAGCAGTTATTCCGTGGGGGCCTACAATGAGCAGTTCTTC
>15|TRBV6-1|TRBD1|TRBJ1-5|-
CASSTGTGGTQPQHF
TGTGCCAGCAGCACCGGGACAGGGGGCACTCAGCCCCAGCATTTT
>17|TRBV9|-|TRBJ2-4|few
CASSPRPSGAGRNIQYF
TGTGCCAGCAGCCCGAGACCCTCAGGGGCGGGTAGGAACATTCAGTACTTC
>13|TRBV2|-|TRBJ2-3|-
CASSGGGGDTQYF
TGTGCCAGCAGTGGAGGGGGAGGAGATACGCAGTATTTT
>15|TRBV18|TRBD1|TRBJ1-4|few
CASSERQGTNEKLFF
TGTGCCAGCTCGGAGAGACAGGGGACTAATGAAAAACTGTTTTTT
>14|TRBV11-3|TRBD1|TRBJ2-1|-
CASSRQGVGNEQFF
TGTGCCAGCAGCCGCCAGGGGGTTGGAAATGAGCAGTTCTTC
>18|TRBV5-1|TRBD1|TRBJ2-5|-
CASSRHLPGQQYQETQYF
TGCGCCAGCAGCAGGCACCTACCGGGACAGCAGTACCAAGAGACCCAGTACTTC
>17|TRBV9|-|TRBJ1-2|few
CASSPGDTDILNYGYTF
TGTGCCAGCAGCCCAGGCGACACAGATATTCTTAACTATGGCTACACCTTC
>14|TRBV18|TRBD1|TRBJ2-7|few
CASSLSTGAYEQYF
TGTGCCAGCTCACTTTCGACAGGGGCCTACGAGCAGTACTTC
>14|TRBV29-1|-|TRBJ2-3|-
CSAGFTRSTATQYF
TGCAGCGCTGGCTTTACTCGATCGACGGCTACGCAGTATTTT
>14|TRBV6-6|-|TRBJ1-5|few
CASSYLDSNQPQHF
TGTGCCAGCAGTTACCTGGACAGCAATCAGCCCCAGCATTTT
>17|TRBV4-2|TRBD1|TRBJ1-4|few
CASSLGQGAGSREKLFF
TGTGCCAGCAGCTTAGGACAGGGGGCCGGTTCGAGGGAAAAACTGTTTTTT
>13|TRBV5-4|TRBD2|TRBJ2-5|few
CASSPGGEETQYF
TGTGCCAGCAGCCCGGGGGGGGAAGAGACCCAGTACTTC
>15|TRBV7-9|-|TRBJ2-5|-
CASSSTWGDQETQYF
TGTGCCAGCAGCTCAACCTGGGGCGATCAAGAGACCCAGTACTTC
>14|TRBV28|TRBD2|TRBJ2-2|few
CASSSGGGRGELFF
TGTGCCAGCAGTAGCGGGGGAGGGCGCGGGGAGCTGTTTTTT
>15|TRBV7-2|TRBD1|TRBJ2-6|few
CASSLDRARANVLTF
TGTGCCAGCAGCCTAGACAGGGCCCGGGCCAACGTCCTGACTTTC
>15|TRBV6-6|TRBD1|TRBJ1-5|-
CASSGQGLANQPQHF
TGTGCCAGCAGTGGACAGGGCCTGGCTAATCAGCCCCAGCATTTT
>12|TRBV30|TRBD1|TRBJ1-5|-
CAWNRQGQPQHF
TGTGCCTGGAACCGACAGGGACAGCCCCAGCATTTT
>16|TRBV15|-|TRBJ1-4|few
CATSRGDDRLYEKLFF
TGTGCCACCAGCAGAGGCGACGACAGACTTTATGAAAAACTGTTTTTT
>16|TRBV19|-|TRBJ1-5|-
CASSIERTALNQPQHF
TGTGCCAGTAGTATCGAAAGGACAGCCCTCAATCAGCCCCAGCATTTT
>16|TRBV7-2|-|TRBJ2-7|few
CASSLALPGVRLGQYF
TGTGCCAGCAGCTTAGCTCTTCCGGGAGTAAGATTAGGGCAGTACTTC
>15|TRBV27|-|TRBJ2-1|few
CASSFPSQGRNEQFF
TGTGCCAGCAGTTTCCCCTCGCAGGGCCGAAATGAGCAGTTCTTC